Detailed here is one T cell receptor (beta chain). This entry belongs to a study of blood T cell repertoires in COVID-19. Between the trimmed V and J ends, which lost 0 bases and 4 bases, there was a span of 10 bases. The CDR3 contains 15 residues. CDR1 and CDR2 from the germline V gene are MNHEY and SVGAGI. This table comes from immunoSEQ multiplex PCR, and its TCRdb copy is limited to in-frame clones, with some not included. Of fewer than 200,000 clones detected, 70% to 90% appear once; the ten largest clones hold approximately 7.7%. The chain employs TRBV6-5 and TRBJ2-1; possible D gene TRBD2, 5 bases. Sequenced: peripheral blood. The sequence was obtained from a man aged 35 to 55 who had recovered from COVID-19. The chain's CDR3 is CASSYSTGLYNEQFF. The DNA of the CDR3 is TGTGCCAGCAGTTACTCAACGGGATTATACAATGAGCAGTTCTTC.